The 18 T cell receptor beta chains presented below share a single source sample, sequenced in a study of cytomegalovirus exposure and HLA in healthy donors. In the PCR, 60 Vbeta and 13 Jbeta primers were used. TCRdb keeps only in-frame clones here, not all; method: immunoSEQ multiplex PCR. The sample lists 100,000 to 150,000 clones, around 80% occurring once. The sequenced sample consisted of PBMCs. The source of these receptors is a woman in her twenties or thirties in good health and CMV-seronegative.

The chain has TRBV29-1 and TRBJ1-5; a weak D match, TRBD1 (5 bases). Germline CDR1 SQVTM, CDR2 ANQGSEA. Trimming shortened V by 4 bases and J by 1 base, and 8 bases separated the two germline ends. The CDR3 runs to 13 residues. CDR3 sequence reads: CSVGWGSNQPQHF. The DNA of the CDR3 is TGCAGCGTTGGTTGGGGCAGCAATCAGCCCCAGCATTTT.

Here the CDR3 reads CASSIGTGGPQETQYF. CDR3 nucleotide sequence: TGTGCCAGCAGCATTGGGACAGGGGGGCCCCAAGAGACCCAGTACTTC. The gene calls are TRBV7-9 and TRBJ2-5, with 11 bases that match TRBD1. V lost 5 bases and J lost 1; bases outside the gene matches: 6. CDR1 is SEHNR, CDR2 FQNEAQ, per germline (reference sequence). This CDR3 comprises 16 residues.

This clone was seen a handful of times. The chain combines TRBV5-5 with TRBJ2-5, with D hard to call. The end of the DNA aligns better with TRBJ2-7, so the J call may be wrong. The CDR3 length is 15 residues. From germline, CDR1 is SGHKS and CDR2 YYEKEE (reference sequence). The CDR3 nucleotides are TGTGCCAGCAGCTTGGACGTTGCTTACCACTACGAGCAGTACTTC. This gives the protein CASSLDVAYHYEQYF.

Details on this clone: The sample has other DNA sequences that encode this CDR3 too. The V gene is TRBV7-3, the J gene TRBJ1-6, with D possibly matching TRBD1 (6 bases). CDR1 is SGHTA, CDR2 FQGTGA, per germline. The length of the CDR3 is 14 residues. Trimming shortened V by 2 bases and J by 6 bases, and 8 bases separated the two germline ends. CDR3 sequence: CASSLQGINSPLHF. In DNA form, the CDR3 reads TGTGCCAGCAGCTTACAGGGGATTAATTCACCCCTCCACTTT.

CDR3 bases: TGTGCCAGCAGCTTTTTGACGGGGACAGATACGCAGTATTTT. This encodes CASSFLTGTDTQYF. The gene calls are TRBV9 and TRBJ2-3; possible D gene TRBD2, 5 bases. Germline CDR1 SGDLS, CDR2 YYNGEE. This CDR3 is 14 amino acids long. V gave up 4 bases and J gave up 3 bases, with 12 bases separating them.

The chain has TRBV10-2 and TRBJ1-6, with 7 bases identical to TRBD1. Germline V CDR1 and CDR2: WSHSY, SAAADI. Unmatched junction bases numbered 3, after V lost 6 bases and J lost 7 bases. There are 13 residues in the CDR3. CDR3 sequence (DNA): TGCGCCAGCAGATGGGACAGAAATTCACCCCTCCACTTT. Translated, it gives CASRWDRNSPLHF.

V and J are TRBV5-4 and TRBJ2-7; D remains ambiguous. The CDR3 consists of 14 residues. Trimming removed 1 base from V and 3 bases from J, with 11 bases in between. The germline CDR1 and CDR2 sequences are SGHNT and YYREEE (reference sequence). The CDR3 region has the DNA TGTGCCAGCAGCTTGCTAGGCAGCCTCTACGAGCAGTACTTC. It yields the protein CASSLLGSLYEQYF. The full variable domain, its missing parts supplied by reference TRBV5-4 and TRBJ2-7, is ETGVTQSPTHLIKTRGQQVTLRCSSQSGHNTVSWYQQALGQGPQFIFQYYREEENGRGNFPPRFSGLQFPNYSSELNVNALELDDSALYLCASSLLGSLYEQYFGPGTRLTVT.

The CDR3 nucleotides are TGTGCCAGTAGTACCTCCGGGAATCCCCTTTACGAGCAGTACTTC. Translating gives CASSTSGNPLYEQYF. The chain carries TRBV19 and TRBJ2-7; tentatively, D is TRBD2 (5 bases). Germline assignment: CDR1 LNHDA and CDR2 SQIVND (reference sequence). The V end lost 4 bases, the J end lost 4 bases, and 17 bases lay between the germline ends. The CDR3 totals 15 residues.

This clone was picked up one time. The V gene is TRBV11-3, the J gene TRBJ1-3; 8 bases are shared with TRBD1. The CDR3 runs to 15 residues. The germline gives CDR1 SGHNT, CDR2 YENEEA. J was trimmed by 4 bases and V by 5 bases; bases with no gene match: 7. The DNA for the CDR3 is TGTGCCAGCAGCCCCGGACAGGGTGGAGGAAACACCATATATTTT. The encoded protein is CASSPGQGGGNTIYF. The full variable domain, with the rest looked up from reference TRBV11-3 and TRBJ1-3, is EAGVVQSPRYKIIEKKQPVAFWCNPISGHNTLYWYLQNLGQGPELLIRYENEEAVDDSQLPKDRFSAERLKGVDSTLKIQPAELGDSAVYLCASSPGQGGGNTIYFGEGSWLTVV.

The V and J genes are TRBV7-3 and TRBJ2-1; 9 bases agree with TRBD1. This CDR3 contains 13 residues. Trimming at V came to 4 bases and at J to 8 bases, leaving 3 bases not matched to a gene. Germline assignment: CDR1 SGHTA and CDR2 FQGTGA. This chain's CDR3 is CASSWGQGDEQFF. The CDR3 nucleotides are TGTGCCAGCAGCTGGGGACAGGGCGATGAGCAGTTCTTC.

This clone was picked up a small number of times. V and J are TRBV6-5 and TRBJ1-6; 7 bases line up with TRBD1. With 6 bases clipped from V and 14 bases from J, the junction kept 7 bases outside the gene matches. Germline V lookup: CDR1 MNHEY, CDR2 SVGAGI. The CDR3 sequence is 12 residues long. As DNA, the CDR3 is TGTGCCAGCAGGCAAACAGGGGAATCCCTCCACTTT. Protein: CASRQTGESLHF.

The V call is TRBV6-6, the J call TRBJ1-1; TRBD1 matches at 8 bases. Germline loops: CDR1 MNHNY, CDR2 SVGAGI (reference sequence). This CDR3 is 15 amino acids long. V lost 0 bases to trimming and J lost 4 bases; unmatched junction nucleotides: 4. The CDR3 region is CASSYSRTGSTEAFF. The CDR3 DNA sequence: TGTGCCAGCAGTTACTCGCGGACAGGGAGCACTGAAGCTTTCTTT.

The V call is TRBV7-6, the J call TRBJ2-5, with a possible D match to TRBD2 (5 bases). In germline, CDR1 is SGHVS, CDR2 FNYEAQ. The CDR3 consists of 13 residues. V was pared by 4 bases and J by 4 bases, with 10 bases between. The CDR3: CASSSIEGETQYF. The DNA of the CDR3 is TGTGCCAGCAGCTCCATCGAGGGAGAGACCCAGTACTTC.

This chain uses TRBV10-3 with TRBJ2-7; 8 bases fit TRBD2. There are 14 residues in the CDR3. CDR1 ENHRY and CDR2 SYGVKD come from the germline V gene. V shed 6 bases, J shed 2 bases, and the junction held 6 bases outside the gene matches. In DNA form, the CDR3 reads TGTGCCATCAGATCGGGAGGGGGGACCTACGAGCAGTACTTC. It is translated as CAIRSGGGTYEQYF.

CDR3: CASSDETGVNEQFF. The CDR3 coding sequence is TGTGCCAGCAGCGATGAGACAGGGGTGAATGAGCAGTTCTTC. J is TRBJ2-1 and V is TRBV9; TRBD1 aligns across 8 bases. With V trimmed by 3 bases and J by 7 bases, 6 bases remained unmatched. This CDR3 has 14 amino acids. The V gene's germline CDR1 is SGDLS and CDR2 YYNGEE.

The chain links TRBV11-2 to TRBJ1-5, with TRBD1 matching over 9 bases. Germline lookup yields CDR1 SGHAT and CDR2 FQNNGV. V was clipped by 2 bases and J by 1 base; unmatched bases: 3. CDR3 length equals 16 residues. The CDR3 DNA follows: TGTGCCAGCAGCTTATGGGGGACAGGGAGCAATCAGCCCCAGCATTTT. It specifies CASSLWGTGSNQPQHF.

This chain uses TRBV10-3 with TRBJ2-3, with TRBD1 matching over 10 bases. Unmatched junction bases numbered 5, after V lost 6 bases and J lost 5 bases. Germline CDR1 ENHRY, CDR2 SYGVKD. This CDR3 contains 14 residues. This CDR3 is CAIRGQGTKDTQYF. The CDR3 DNA reads TGTGCCATCAGGGGACAGGGGACGAAAGATACGCAGTATTTT.

The V gene is TRBV19, the J gene TRBJ2-3; tentative D call: TRBD2 (7 bases). V was cut by 2 bases and J by 0 bases, with 12 bases left in between. Germline CDR1 and CDR2: LNHDA and SQIVND (reference sequence). CDR3 length: 16 amino acids. This CDR3 reads CASSITGGISTDTQYF. As DNA, the CDR3 is TGTGCCAGTAGTATAACGGGGGGCATTAGCACAGATACGCAGTATTTT.